These 12 T cell receptor beta chains came from one sample sequenced in a study of cytomegalovirus exposure and HLA in healthy donors. Generated by immunoSEQ multiplex PCR, the TCRdb table keeps only in-frame clones and is missing some. The sample records roughly 190,000 clones, around nine tenths being singletons. The material sequenced was PBMCs. Source of these receptors: a man aged 25 to 40 in good health and CMV-seropositive.

This chain uses TRBV9 with TRBJ2-3, with D tentatively TRBD2 (5 bases). Trimming took off 0 bases at V and 1 base at J, with 12 bases between the two ends. This CDR3 contains 16 residues. Looked up from germline, CDR1 is SGDLS and CDR2 is YYNGEE. The CDR3 nucleotides read TGTGCCAGCAGCGTAGGAGCGGTACGGGGCACAGATACGCAGTATTTT. Its protein is CASSVGAVRGTDTQYF.

V gene TRBV7-9 combines with J gene TRBJ2-7; TRBD1 aligns across 11 bases. The CDR3 length is 19 residues. Germline V gene sequence: CDR1 SEHNR, CDR2 FQNEAQ (reference sequence). V dropped 3 bases and J dropped 1; count of bases not matched to a gene: 14. The CDR3 sequence is CASSFTFFGGTGGSYEQYF. CDR3 DNA sequence: TGTGCCAGCAGCTTCACGTTTTTCGGAGGGACAGGGGGTTCCTACGAGCAGTACTTC.

The V call is TRBV5-4, the J call TRBJ2-7, with 8 nucleotides matching TRBD2. V trimming: 0 bases; J trimming: 2 bases; junction bases outside the gene matches: 4. This CDR3 is 15 amino acids long. Germline CDR1 is SGHNT and CDR2 is YYREEE (reference sequence). CDR3 loop: CASSLEVAGPYEQYF. The CDR3 coding sequence is TGTGCCAGCAGCTTGGAGGTAGCGGGGCCCTACGAGCAGTACTTC.

J is TRBJ2-1 and V is TRBV14; possible D gene TRBD2, 7 bases. Per germline, CDR1 SGHDN and CDR2 FVKESK. The CDR3 spans 16 residues. Trimming took 1 base from V and 2 from J, leaving 12 bases between them. The CDR3 bases are TGTGCCAGCAGCCAAGGAGGGGGGGGCGCCTACAATGAGCAGTTCTTC. This encodes CASSQGGGGAYNEQFF.

The J gene is TRBJ1-5, the V gene TRBV6-4; D may be TRBD1 (5 bases). The CDR3 runs 14 residues. Germline-derived CDR1 and CDR2 are MRHNA and SNTAGT. Trimming removed 4 bases from V and 9 bases from J, with 16 bases in between. CDR3 in DNA: TGTGCCAGCAGTGTCGACAGTGGACCAGGGCCCCAGCATTTT. Encoded protein: CASSVDSGPGPQHF.

The chain uses TRBV11-2 and TRBJ1-3, with D unclear. CDR3 length: 11 amino acids. Germline CDR1 and CDR2: SGHAT and FQNNGV. V was shortened by 5 bases and J by 6 bases, with 5 bases between the two germline ends. CDR3 nucleotides: TGTGCCAGCAGCCCAATAAACACCATATATTTT. It encodes CASSPINTIYF.

The V and J genes are TRBV7-3 and TRBJ2-1; D is perhaps TRBD2 (5 bases). The V gene's germline CDR1 is SGHTA and CDR2 FQGTGA. V was pared by 2 bases and J by 6 bases, with 11 bases between. The CDR3 covers 14 residues. The CDR3 reads CASSLRRGSNEQFF. The CDR3 DNA sequence: TGTGCCAGCAGCTTACGTCGGGGTAGCAATGAGCAGTTCTTC.

The chain combines TRBV27 with TRBJ2-7; 8 nucleotides line up with TRBD1. This CDR3 spans 13 amino acids. V gave up 3 bases and J gave up 6 bases; unmatched junction bases: 4. From germline, CDR1 is MNHEY and CDR2 SMNVEV (reference sequence). The CDR3 region is CASSFQGASEQYF. CDR3 DNA sequence: TGTGCCAGCAGTTTCCAGGGGGCGAGCGAGCAGTACTTC.

The chain is built from TRBV27 and TRBJ2-7; D is unclear. V was shortened by 10 bases and J by 0 bases, with 10 bases between the two germline ends. From germline, CDR1 is MNHEY and CDR2 SMNVEV (reference sequence). The CDR3 runs 12 residues. CDR3 bases: TGTGCCACCCAGCGCGACTCCTACGAGCAGTACTTC. The encoded protein is CATQRDSYEQYF.

V is TRBV5-1 and J is TRBJ2-5; D is tentatively TRBD1 or TRBD2 (6 bases each). Trimming took 2 bases from V and 4 from J, leaving 12 bases between them. CDR1 is SGHRS and CDR2 is YFSETQ in the germline V gene. The CDR3 is 14 residues long. CDR3 loop: CASSFSGEAETQYF. CDR3 bases: TGCGCCAGCAGCTTCTCAGGGGAGGCAGAGACCCAGTACTTC.

The chain uses TRBV4-1 and TRBJ2-2, with 10 bases aligning to TRBD1. CDR3 size: 19 residues. Trimming cost V 9 bases and J 4 bases; bases outside gene matches: 20. Germline-derived CDR1 and CDR2 are MGHRA and YSYEKL. For the CDR3, the DNA is TGCGCCAGTTCGACCTATCCCGGGACAGGGGATGAGAGCACCGGGGAGCTGTTTTTT. Amino acid sequence: CASSTYPGTGDESTGELFF.

The chain links TRBV15 to TRBJ1-1, with a possible D match to TRBD1 (5 bases). Germline V gene lookup returns CDR1 LNHNV and CDR2 YYDKDF (reference sequence). Trimming shortened V by 4 bases and J by 3 bases, and 15 bases separated the two germline ends. The CDR3 covers 15 residues. The CDR3 spells CATSNLGREDTEAFF. The CDR3 coding sequence is TGTGCCACCAGCAATCTGGGACGGGAGGACACTGAAGCTTTCTTT.